These T cell receptor beta chains were read from a single sample in a study of blood T cell repertoires in COVID-19. Assay: immunoSEQ multiplex PCR; the TCRdb copy retains only in-frame clones and omits some. The sample holds around 400,000 clones, roughly nine tenths seen once. Source material: PBMCs or T cells enriched from blood (not recorded which). All receptors derive from a woman aged 40 to 49 who had been exposed to COVID-19. Each CDR3 is given with its conserved first and last residue.

14	TRBV5-4	TRBJ2-5	CASSLGGSGETQYF
13	TRBV19	TRBJ2-7	CASSIGTGYEQYF
11	TRBV30	TRBJ1-1	CAWNMNTEAFF
16	TRBV11-2	TRBJ1-2	CASSLVLVGVNYGYTF
14	TRBV5-1	TRBJ1-2	CASSRDGQGYGYTF
13	TRBV7-9	TRBJ1-1	CASIPGGAGEAFF
14	TRBV10-1	TRBJ1-5	CASRDRGSNQPQHF
17	TRBV2	TRBJ1-3	CASIGLVRDRQRNTIYF
13	TRBV29-1	TRBJ2-5	CSVWGQGFQTQYF
16	TRBV19	TRBJ1-4	CASSMGTGRANEKLFF
18	TRBV3-1/TRBV3-2	TRBJ1-1	CASSLRDREGKMNTEAFF
14	TRBV9	TRBJ1-5	CASSDGVLNQPQHF
13	TRBV19	TRBJ1-2	CASRQNLGSGYTF
17	TRBV3-1/TRBV3-2	TRBJ2-7	CASSQDTGLAGSYEQYF
15	TRBV15	TRBJ1-5	CATSRGGGAHGPQHF
15	TRBV27	TRBJ1-5	CASSLRQYSNQPQHF
16	TRBV30	TRBJ1-6	CAWTLDSTSYNSPLHF
17	TRBV3-1/TRBV3-2	TRBJ2-2	CASSQGLAGGPYGELFF
19	TRBV7-2	TRBJ2-3	CASSLVGSGAGPSTDTQYF
16	TRBV5-4	TRBJ2-1	CASSQQAGGPVDEQFF
16	TRBV5-6	TRBJ1-1	CASSLGAGQGNTEAFF
13	TRBV7-9	TRBJ2-5	CASSFRQQETQYF
15	TRBV2	TRBJ1-1	CASSFPQGSRTEAFF
13	TRBV10-3	TRBJ1-1	CAISFTGGTEAFF
14	TRBV18	TRBJ2-3	CASSPFGPTDTQYF
14	TRBV2	TRBJ1-2	CASNPGLRNEGYTF
15	TRBV7-2	TRBJ2-1	CASSSRTGSLNEQFF
15	TRBV5-1	TRBJ1-1	CASSQTGGGWTEAFF
15	TRBV18	TRBJ1-2	CASSPREGMFYGYTF
13	TRBV2	TRBJ2-7	CASSPTSTYEQYF
11	TRBV30	TRBJ1-2	CAWSPLTGSTF
17	TRBV3-1/TRBV3-2	TRBJ2-2	CASSLGLAGANTGELFF
13	TRBV20-1	TRBJ2-1	CSASKGVLNEQFF
17	TRBV7-9	TRBJ2-5	CASSLGRASGPQETQYF
15	TRBV2	TRBJ2-3	CASSRQDRAPGVQYF
12	TRBV7-9	TRBJ1-4	CASSTRGGKLFF
14	TRBV19	TRBJ1-1	CASSMGLGNTEAFF
16	TRBV13	TRBJ2-3	CASSLIAGGSADTQYF
16	TRBV19	TRBJ2-1	CASSTTGALSYNEQFF
15	TRBV3-1/TRBV3-2	TRBJ1-6	CASSPDRGGDSPLHF
15	TRBV24-1	TRBJ2-3	CATSPGGAHTDTQYF
15	TRBV2	TRBJ1-1	CASSETRTGNTEAFF